The entry below gives a single T cell receptor (beta chain) sequence along with its context. The antigen remains unidentified. The data stem from a study of T cells expressing NK-cell markers. The wider study: From sorted CD3+CD56+NKG2C+, CD3+CD56+NKG2C- and CD3+CD56-NKG2C+ T cells came the TCR beta repertoires. Study-wide results and limits: A few donors' CD3+CD56-NKG2C+ cells were dominated by the same clonotypes.

TCR beta cDNA was made by 5'RACE template switching with UMIs. TCRdb reprocessed the 5' RACE reads; each CDR3 protein has one entry and no DNA is given. In total, the table holds roughly 430,000 distinct CDR3 sequences. Germline V gives CDR1 SGHAT, CDR2 FQDESV (reference sequence). The length of the CDR3 is 15 residues. This rearrangement joins TRBV11-1 to TRBJ2-7; the D call of TRBD2 rests on TCRdb alone, since no DNA is present to check it. The clonotype comes from a woman aged 18 to 75 in good health. Sequenced sample: blood T cells: a sorted CD56 or NKG2C T cell subset, CD4+ or CD8+ T cells, or bulk PBMC T cells (not recorded which). The CDR3 loop reads CASSLLAGESYEQYF. The full variable domain, rest sourced from reference TRBV11-1 and TRBJ2-7, is EAEVAQSPRYKITEKSQAVAFWCDPISGHATLYWYRQILGQGPELLVQFQDESVVDDSQLPKDRFSAERLKGVDSTLKIQPAELGDSAMYLCASSLLAGESYEQYFGPGTRLTVT.